A selection of T cell receptor beta chains follows, all from one sample in a study of blood T cell repertoires in COVID-19. Libraries were prepared by immunoSEQ multiplex PCR; TCRdb keeps only in-frame clonotypes and omits some of them. This table has roughly 250,000 clones, around 89% appearing once. Sequencing input: PBMCs or T cells enriched from blood (not recorded which). The receptors come from a woman aged 18-29 years who had recovered from COVID-19. CDR3s include the opening cysteine and the closing phenylalanine or tryptophan. The order of the fields is J gene, D gene, clone size, V gene, CDR3 protein, CDR3 DNA. D genes are given only for firm matches. Clone size is shown for a subset of rows, as once, few, many or a class of expanded clone.

TRBJ2-5 TRBD2 - TRBV7-3 CASSHIPSGGPLYF TGTGCCAGCAGCCACATCCCCTCGGGGGGGCCCTTGTACTTC
TRBJ1-1 TRBD1 - TRBV5-1 CASSTGDTEAFF TGCGCCAGCTCAACAGGGGACACTGAAGCTTTCTTT
TRBJ1-1 - - TRBV4-1 CASSQDRGRGNTEAFF TGCGCCAGCAGCCAAGATCGGGGCAGGGGGAACACTGAAGCTTTCTTT
TRBJ1-2 - - TRBV6-5 CASRALEGGNYGYTF TGTGCCAGCAGGGCCCTTGAGGGAGGGAACTATGGCTACACCTTC
TRBJ1-2 - - TRBV5-1 CASSFSGGNYGYTF TGCGCCAGCAGCTTTTCGGGAGGGAACTATGGCTACACCTTC
TRBJ2-2 - - TRBV12-3/TRBV12-4 CASTRGPGELFF TGTGCCAGCACCCGCGGGCCGGGGGAGCTGTTTTTT
TRBJ2-7 - - TRBV7-6 CASSPLGRTYEQYF TGTGCCAGCAGCCCATTGGGGAGGACCTACGAGCAGTACTTC
TRBJ1-2 TRBD1 - TRBV9 CASSVAGTGGEDGYTF TGTGCCAGCAGCGTAGCTGGGACAGGGGGCGAGGATGGCTACACCTTC
TRBJ1-1 TRBD1 - TRBV5-6 CASSYIQGANTEAFF TGTGCCAGCAGCTACATACAGGGGGCGAACACTGAAGCTTTCTTT
TRBJ1-2 TRBD1 - TRBV2 CASSIMTGNYGYTF TGTGCCAGCAGTATAATGACAGGGAACTATGGCTACACCTTC
TRBJ2-3 TRBD2 - TRBV29-1 CSGASGGPDTQYF TGCAGCGGGGCTAGCGGGGGCCCAGATACGCAGTATTTT
TRBJ1-2 TRBD1 few TRBV5-4 CASSLAAGGDYGYTF TGTGCCAGCAGCTTGGCGGCAGGGGGCGACTATGGCTACACCTTC
TRBJ1-2 TRBD1 - TRBV28 CASRTKGALGYTF TGTGCCAGCAGAACAAAGGGGGCTCTGGGCTACACCTTC
TRBJ2-1 - - TRBV15 CATSSLNEQFF TGTGCCACCAGCAGTCTGAATGAGCAGTTCTTC
TRBJ1-1 TRBD1 once TRBV20-1 CSANRGLWSFF TGCAGTGCTAACAGGGGCCTGTGGTCTTTCTTT
TRBJ1-1 - - TRBV19 CASSRGGGTEAFF TGTGCCAGTAGTAGAGGAGGAGGGACTGAAGCTTTCTTT
TRBJ1-2 - - TRBV28 CASSPSAGAGVYGYTF TGTGCCAGCAGTCCATCGGCGGGGGCAGGAGTCTATGGCTACACCTTC
TRBJ1-5 TRBD1 - TRBV19 CASSIVGTGVSNQPQHF TGTGCCAGTAGTATAGTGGGGACAGGGGTTAGCAATCAGCCCCAGCATTTT
TRBJ1-5 - - TRBV3-1/TRBV3-2 CASSLLNGQPQHF TGTGCCAGCAGCCTACTAAACGGACAGCCCCAGCATTTT
TRBJ1-1 TRBD1 once TRBV7-8 CASSSRDRDTEAFF TGTGCCAGCAGCTCCCGGGACAGGGACACTGAAGCTTTCTTT
TRBJ1-2 - - TRBV3-1/TRBV3-2 CASSQVQGGGYTF TGTGCCAGCAGCCAAGTTCAAGGGGGTGGCTACACCTTC
TRBJ2-3 - - TRBV5-1 CASSLVASPRGNTQYF TGCGCCAGCAGCTTGGTCGCCTCGCCTAGAGGGAATACGCAGTATTTT
TRBJ1-1 - - TRBV29-1 CSGTVNTEAFF TGCAGCGGTACAGTGAACACTGAAGCTTTCTTT
TRBJ1-2 TRBD1 - TRBV14 CASSQFTGGRYGYTF TGTGCCAGCAGCCAGTTCACAGGGGGAAGGTATGGCTACACCTTC